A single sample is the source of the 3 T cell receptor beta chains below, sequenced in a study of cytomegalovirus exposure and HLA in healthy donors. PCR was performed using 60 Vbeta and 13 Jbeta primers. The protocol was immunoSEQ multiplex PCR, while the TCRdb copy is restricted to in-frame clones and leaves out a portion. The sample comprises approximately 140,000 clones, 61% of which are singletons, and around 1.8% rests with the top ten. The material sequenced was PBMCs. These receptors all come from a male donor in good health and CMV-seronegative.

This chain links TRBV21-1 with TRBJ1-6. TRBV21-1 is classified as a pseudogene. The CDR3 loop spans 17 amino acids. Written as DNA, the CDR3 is TGTGCCAGCAGCAAATCCCTACCGGGAAATCATAATTCACCCCTCCACTTT. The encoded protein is CASSKSLPGNHNSPLHF.

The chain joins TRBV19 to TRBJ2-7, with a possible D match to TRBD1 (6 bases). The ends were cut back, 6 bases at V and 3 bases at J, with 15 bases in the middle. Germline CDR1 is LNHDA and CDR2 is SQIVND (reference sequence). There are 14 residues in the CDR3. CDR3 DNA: TGTGCCAGTAGCACAGACAGGTGGAACTACGAGCAGTACTTC. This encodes CASSTDRWNYEQYF.

CDR3 bases: TGTGCCAGCAGTTACCGGCACTCACGGGACGAGCAGTACTTC. It is translated as CASSYRHSRDEQYF. V is TRBV6-5 and J is TRBJ2-7; D gene unclear. The CDR3 contains 14 residues. V shed 2 bases and J shed 5 bases, with 13 bases lying between them. Germline V CDR1 and CDR2: MNHEY, SVGAGI.